This TCR beta chain originates from a study of blood T cell repertoires in COVID-19. At the level of the study: Whether acute or convalescent, the COVID-19 samples came from the United States, Italy and Spain. PBMCs, B-cell-depleted T cells, or T cells provided the cDNA or gDNA that made up the material.

This clone came up once. Study processing details: Quantification of nucleated cells was approximated via reference gene primer amplification. Using immunoSEQ multiplex PCR, the repertoire was profiled, and TCRdb retains in-frame clones only, with some absent. That table supplies the V and J calls and clone size; D and trimming were determined from the DNA. The sample yields roughly 130,000 clones, 70% to 85% seen once. Germline CDR1 is KGHSH and CDR2 is LQKENI. Between the trimmed V and J ends, which lost 3 bases and 1 base, there was a span of 16 bases. The CDR3 has 17 amino acids. This sequence joins TRBV18 and TRBJ2-4; tentative D call: TRBD2 (6 bases). Sequences were obtained from peripheral blood. The TCR was taken from a woman aged 60-75 years with acute or convalescent COVID-19. In DNA form, the CDR3 reads TGTGCCAGCTCACCCCGTAGTTCCCGGGGGGCCAAAAACATTCAGTACTTC. It codes for CASSPRSSRGAKNIQYF.